Each of the 8 T cell receptor beta chains below was sequenced from the same sample in a study of cytomegalovirus exposure and HLA in healthy donors. 13 Jbeta primers and 60 Vbeta primers were used for the PCR. Produced via immunoSEQ multiplex PCR; TCRdb's table is partial and in-frame only. Of 130,000 to 150,000 clones listed, 78% are singletons. The specimen sequenced was PBMCs. The receptor source for this set is a man aged 40-50 years in good health and CMV-seropositive.

This clone appeared once. A junction end diverges from the germline sequence, so it may reflect a read error. The genes are TRBV7-9 and TRBJ2-5, with D possibly TRBD2 on 7 matching bases. The germline CDR1 and CDR2 sequences are SEHNR and FQNEAQ (reference sequence). The length of the CDR3 is 14 residues. CDR3 region: CSSSPRGGAETQYF. The CDR3 nucleotides are TGTTCCAGCAGCCCCAGGGGAGGGGCCGAGACCCAGTACTTC. The full variable domain, in which reference TRBV7-9 and TRBJ2-5 provide the parts outside the CDR3, is DTGVSQNPRHKITKRGQNVTFRCDPISEHNRLYWYRQTLGQGPEFLTYFQNEAQLEKSRLLSDRFSAERPKGSFSTLEIQRTEQGDSAMYLCSSSPRGGAETQYFGPGTRLLVL.

The V gene is TRBV6-5, the J gene TRBJ2-7; 7 bases are shared with TRBD2. CDR3 length: 14 residues. CDR1 is MNHEY and CDR2 is SVGAGI in the germline V gene. Trimming cost V 6 bases and J 6 bases; bases outside gene matches: 11. The CDR3, as DNA: TGTGCCAGCAGGACGGGAGGCAGCCAGCTCGAGCAGTACTTC. Its protein product is CASRTGGSQLEQYF.

The rearrangement links TRBV6-1 to TRBJ1-1; 7 bases fit TRBD1. The V gene end was trimmed by 1 base and the J gene end by 8 bases; junction bases not matched to a gene: 13. This CDR3 is 16 amino acids long. Germline V lookup: CDR1 MNHNS, CDR2 SASEGT. CDR3 in DNA: TGTGCCAGCAGTGAAGGTCCGTACGACAGGGCGATGGAAGCTTTCTTT. This sequence encodes CASSEGPYDRAMEAFF.

This clone was detected only a few times. The gene calls are TRBV30 and TRBJ2-5, with TRBD1 matching over 9 bases. Matching the DNA end better, TRBJ2-7 makes the J call doubtful. Per germline, CDR1 GTSNPN and CDR2 SVGIG (reference sequence). This CDR3 is 14 amino acids long. The CDR3 is CAWSLGQGPYEQYF. In nucleotides, the CDR3 is TGTGCCTGGAGTTTGGGACAGGGACCCTACGAGCAGTACTTC.

The rearrangement uses TRBV6-5 and TRBJ2-2, with unresolved D. The germline CDR1 and CDR2 sequences are MNHEY and SVGAGI. Trimming cost V 0 bases and J 4 bases, with 12 bases left between them. This CDR3 spans 16 amino acids. CDR3 residues: CASSYSLEPSTGELFF. The DNA for the CDR3 is TGTGCCAGCAGTTACTCTCTAGAACCTTCCACCGGGGAGCTGTTTTTT.

The chain is built from TRBV7-6 and TRBJ1-1; possibly TRBD1 for D (6 bases). CDR1 and CDR2 (germline): SGHVS, FNYEAQ. The CDR3 consists of 14 residues. V lost 1 base, J lost 11 bases, and 17 bases lay in between. For the CDR3, the DNA is TGTGCCAGCAGCTTAGGCCAGGGGCGGGAGTTGGCTTTCTTT. It yields the protein CASSLGQGRELAFF. The variable domain in full, with the rest retrieved from reference TRBV7-6 and TRBJ1-1, is GAGVSQSPRYKVTKRGQDVALRCDPISGHVSLYWYRQALGQGPEFLTYFNYEAQQDKSGLPNDRFSAERPEGSISTLTIQRTEQRDSAMYRCASSLGQGRELAFFGQGTRLTVV.

The genes are TRBV6-5 and TRBJ1-6, with TRBD1 matching 8 bases. Germline V CDR1 and CDR2: MNHEY, SVGAGI. CDR3 length equals 13 residues. Trimming took 5 bases from V and 10 from J; bases not matched to a gene: 4. CDR3 sequence (DNA): TGTGCCAGCAGTGGCGACAGGGGATCACCCCTCCACTTT. Residues: CASSGDRGSPLHF.

CDR3 in amino acids: CASSLGPGGQETQYF. The CDR3 nucleotides read TGCGCCAGCAGCTTGGGACCCGGGGGCCAAGAGACCCAGTACTTC. The chain joins TRBV5-1 to TRBJ2-5, with D tentatively TRBD2 (6 bases). With 0 bases removed from V and 1 base from J, the gap between germline ends came to 10 bases. The CDR3 covers 15 residues. The germline V gene has CDR1 SGHRS and CDR2 YFSETQ.